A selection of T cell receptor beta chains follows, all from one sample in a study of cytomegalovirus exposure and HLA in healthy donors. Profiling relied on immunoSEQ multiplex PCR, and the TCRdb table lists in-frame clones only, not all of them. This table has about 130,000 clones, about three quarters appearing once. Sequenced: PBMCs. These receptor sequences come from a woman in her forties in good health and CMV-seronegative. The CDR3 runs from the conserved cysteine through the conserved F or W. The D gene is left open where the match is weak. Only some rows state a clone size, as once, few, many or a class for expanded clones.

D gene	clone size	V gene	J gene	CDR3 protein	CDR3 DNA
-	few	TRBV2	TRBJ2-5	CASSGQETQYF	TGTGCCAGCTCGGGGCAAGAGACCCAGTACTTC
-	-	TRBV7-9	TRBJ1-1	CASKSGTEAFF	TGTGCCAGCAAGTCAGGCACTGAAGCTTTCTTT
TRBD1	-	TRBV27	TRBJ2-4	CASSPGTGGSYIQYF	TGTGCCAGCAGTCCCGGGACAGGGGGCTCGTACATTCAGTACTTC
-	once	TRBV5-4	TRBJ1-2	CASSLDGGGYTF	TGTGCCAGCAGCTTGGATGGAGGTGGCTACACCTTC
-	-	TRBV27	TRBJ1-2	CASSLQGGNYGYTF	TGTGCCAGCAGTTTACAGGGAGGGAACTATGGCTACACCTTC
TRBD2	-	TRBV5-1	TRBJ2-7	CASSTSGGIREQYF	TGCGCCAGCAGCACTAGCGGGGGGATAAGGGAGCAGTACTTC
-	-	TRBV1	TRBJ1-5	CTSSQDVENQPQHF	TGCACCAGCAGCCAAGATGTGGAGAATCAGCCCCAGCATTTT
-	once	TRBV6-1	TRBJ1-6	CASSGDSSSNSPLHF	TGTGCCAGCAGTGGCGACAGTTCAAGTAATTCACCCCTCCACTTT
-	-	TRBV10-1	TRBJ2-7	CASSESATAYEQYF	TGCGCCAGCAGTGAGTCTGCGACAGCATACGAGCAGTACTTC
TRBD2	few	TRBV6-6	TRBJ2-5	CASSPRRGGWETQYF	TGTGCCAGCAGCCCCCGCCGGGGGGGGTGGGAGACCCAGTACTTC
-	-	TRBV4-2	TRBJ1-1	CASSQEQEWGNAEAFF	TGTGCCAGCAGCCAAGAACAGGAGTGGGGAAATGCTGAAGCTTTCTTT
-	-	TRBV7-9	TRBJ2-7	CASSLPTAYEQYF	TGTGCCAGCAGCTTACCGACAGCCTACGAGCAGTACTTC
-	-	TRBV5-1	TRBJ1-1	CASSFPQENTEAFF	TGCGCCAGCAGCTTCCCTCAGGAAAACACTGAAGCTTTCTTT
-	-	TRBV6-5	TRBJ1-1	CASSHPTETEAFF	TGTGCCAGCAGTCACCCTACAGAGACTGAAGCTTTCTTT
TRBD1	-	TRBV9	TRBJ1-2	CASSSGPGTATVNYGYTF	TGTGCCAGCAGCTCGGGCCCAGGGACAGCAACTGTTAACTATGGCTACACCTTC
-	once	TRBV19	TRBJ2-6	CASSMGGRAGANVLTF	TGTGCCAGTAGTATGGGGGGTCGGGCTGGGGCCAACGTCCTGACTTTC
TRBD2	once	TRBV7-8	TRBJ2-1	CASSLEVLSGRAYNEQFF	TGTGCCAGCAGCTTAGAGGTCTTGAGCGGGAGGGCCTACAATGAGCAGTTCTTC
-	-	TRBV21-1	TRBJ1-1	CASSNPGLEEGPNTKAFF	TGTGCCAGCAGCAACCCAGGGCTCGAGGAAGGCCCGAACACTAAAGCTTTCTTT
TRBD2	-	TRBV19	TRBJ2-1	CASSTTSGGPGSYNEQFF	TGTGCCAGTAGTACAACTAGCGGGGGACCCGGCTCCTACAATGAGCAGTTCTTC
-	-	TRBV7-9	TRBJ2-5	CASSLQETQYF	TGTGCCAGCAGCCTACAAGAGACCCAGTACTTC
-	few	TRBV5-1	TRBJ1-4	CASSLGATNEKLFF	TGCGCCAGCAGCTTAGGAGCAACTAATGAAAAACTGTTTTTT
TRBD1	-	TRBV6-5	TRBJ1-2	CASSYTGQDYGYTF	TGTGCCAGCAGTTACACCGGACAGGACTATGGCTACACCTTC
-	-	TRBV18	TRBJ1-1	CASSPPSDTEAFF	TGTGCCAGCTCACCACCGTCCGACACTGAAGCTTTCTTT
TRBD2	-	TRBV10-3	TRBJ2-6	CAIRLGGPGANVLTF	TGTGCCATCAGGTTGGGAGGGCCTGGGGCCAACGTCCTGACTTTC
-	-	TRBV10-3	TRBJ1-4	CAISEQGTSNEKLFF	TGTGCCATCAGTGAGCAGGGAACCTCTAATGAAAAACTGTTTTTT
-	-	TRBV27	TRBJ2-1	CASSSLNRAKPDNEQFF	TGTGCCAGCAGTTCCCTCAACAGGGCCAAGCCCGACAATGAGCAGTTCTTC
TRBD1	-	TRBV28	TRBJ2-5	CASSIGTGWGETQYF	TGTGCCAGCAGTATTGGGACAGGGTGGGGGGAGACCCAGTACTTC
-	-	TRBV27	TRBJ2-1	CASSFGTQGRNEQFF	TGTGCCAGCAGTTTCGGGACCCAGGGGAGAAATGAGCAGTTCTTC